This T cell receptor (beta chain) was identified during a study of persistence of HIV-infected CD4 T cells. The CDR3 consists of 15 residues. V lost 3 bases and J 3 bases, leaving 13 bases between the germline ends. Germline V gene sequence: CDR1 SGHDT, CDR2 YYEEEE. Sequencing used immunoSEQ version 4 in survey mode. Sequenced by immunoSEQ multiplex PCR; TCRdb stores in-frame clones only, minus some. The sample has about 43,000 clones; approximately 80% are singletons. Cells were stimulated with overlapping HIV-1 Gag 15-mer peptides. Sorted nonresponding memory CD4+ T cells were CD40L-negative, CD69-negative, CD45RO-high. This clone appeared a single time. What it recognizes is unknown.

The source is an adult man with HIV who was CMV-seropositive. The genes are TRBV5-6 and TRBJ1-5, with unresolved D. Here the sequenced sample was CD4+ T cells sorted from PBMCs after roughly 18-hour stimulation, taken from a patient who received antiretroviral therapy. CDR3 bases: TGTGCCAGCAGCTCGGCCGGGCCGTTCAATCAGCCCCAGCATTTT. Translation: CASSSAGPFNQPQHF.